This T cell receptor (beta chain) was sequenced in a study of breast tumors, draining lymph nodes, adjacent tissues. Study-wide points: Most tumor T cells seemingly derive from lymph node, then expand in tumor.

Via MiXCR, TCRdb re-called the multiplex PCR reads, giving one row per CDR3 protein. This repertoire shows over 250,000 distinct CDR3 sequences, about 33% found once; its top ten account for about 1%. Of note for this clonotype: The target antigen is unknown.

Germline-derived CDR1 and CDR2 are LNHNV and YYDKDF (reference sequence). The CDR3 is 17 residues long. Trimming removed 8 bases at V and 0 bases at J, with 20 bases between. Samples came from axillary lymph nodes draining the breast cancer. J is TRBJ2-1 and V is TRBV15; D is perhaps TRBD2 (6 bases). The source material was axillary lymph node tissue. The sequence derives from a female donor with breast cancer. Some clones in this sample may be carry-over from other donors' samples. CDR3 protein: CATSRVAGPSSYNEQFF. In DNA, the CDR3 is TGTGCCACCTCAAGGGTTGCGGGACCTAGCTCCTACAATGAGCAGTTCTTC.